This T cell receptor beta chain is drawn from a study of CD8+ T cells in alopecia areata. In the study overall: Each of the treated patients was given oral tofacitinib, 5 to 10 mg twice daily, for moderate-to-severe alopecia areata. The drug, tofacitinib, lasted 6 to 18 months, followed by 6 months off drug.

Sorting from PBMCs produced CD4+ and CD8+ T cells. Of note for this clone: Its target is not known.

CDR3 length: 15 residues. Germline V gives CDR1 SEHNR, CDR2 FQNEAQ (reference sequence). V lost 5 bases and J lost 5; bases outside the gene matches: 8. The study's findings and limits: Alphabeta T cells residing in normal skin are also sequenced in scalp samples.

Following extraction, RNA underwent reverse transcription to cDNA, which served as the sequencing template. Sequencing was performed with immunoSEQ multiplex PCR; in TCRdb, only in-frame clones are kept and a portion is missing. The table has about 160,000 clones, around 87% seen once. The chain is built from TRBV7-9 and TRBJ1-4; TRBD1 agrees at 7 bases. The sequence derives from a human donor with alopecia areata. The sequenced sample was CD8+ T cells sorted from blood, obtained at week 0. The CDR3 DNA is TGTGCCAGCAGCCGTGCGAGGGACAGAAATGAAAAACTGTTTTTT. Amino acids: CASSRARDRNEKLFF.